The subject of this entry is one TCR beta chain. This sample was taken from a study of human T cells and chemical hapten exposure. V gave up 2 bases and J gave up 6 bases, with 18 bases separating them. The CDR3 covers 15 residues. Germline CDR1 is SGHDT and CDR2 is YYEEEE. For the library, individual cDNA molecules each received unique molecular identifiers. TCRdb re-analysed the RACE reads in MiXCR, keeping a single row per CDR3 protein. The table records about 140,000 distinct CDR3 sequences, roughly 12% of them present only once. The time point: patch test 2, 6 weeks after DPC sensitization. Noted treatment: therapeutic diphenylcyclopropenone sensitization with weekly scalp DPC.

The source of this sequence is a woman between 50 and 59 years old with alopecia areata. Some clones in this sample may be carry-over from other donors' samples. J is TRBJ2-7 and V is TRBV5-6; perhaps TRBD1 as D (5 bases). The sample in question was whole blood, obtained in connection with sensitization to the hapten diphenylcyclopropenone (DPC). Here the CDR3 reads CASSFPQGVEAEQYF. CDR3 in DNA: TGTGCCAGCAGCTTCCCTCAGGGTGTAGAGGCCGAGCAGTACTTC.